Listed below are T cell receptor beta chains from one sample, sequenced in a study of OX40 agonist ivuxolimab in advanced cancers. The method was immunoSEQ multiplex PCR; TCRdb's version includes in-frame clones alone and lacks a portion of them. The sample yields about 79,000 clones, over 75% seen once. The source was CD4+ or CD8+ T cells sorted from blood, collected in a trial of the OX40 agonist ivuxolimab. The receptor set was obtained from an adult with an advanced solid tumor such as melanoma, head and neck, liver or kidney cancer. Both conserved end residues are part of each CDR3. Rows give clone size only sometimes, using once, few, many, or a class for an expanded clone.

V gene	clone size	J gene	CDR3 protein
TRBV14	-	TRBJ2-2	CASSQNYRGRNTGELFF
TRBV7-9	few	TRBJ2-5	CASSLNLLGVEVETQYF
TRBV5-6	-	TRBJ2-2	CASSLGPSGMNGELFF
TRBV7-3	-	TRBJ1-1	CASSLGGWTDPAFF
TRBV7-8	-	TRBJ2-2	CASSLSGGGGELFF
TRBV7-2	-	TRBJ2-7	CASSYGTSGYEQYF
TRBV5-1	-	TRBJ2-7	CASSLDRQGTYEQYF
TRBV10-3	-	TRBJ1-2	CAIYEVGRAHGYTF
TRBV27	-	-	CASSGRGKISSYEQYF
TRBV7-2	once	TRBJ2-7	CASSQTGVFYEQYF
TRBV28	once	TRBJ1-1	CATRTGGAGNTEAFF
TRBV7-2	-	TRBJ2-7	CASSLVQGWGQGGYEQYF
TRBV6-1	-	-	CASTSGTYEQYF
TRBV28	-	TRBJ2-6	CASSPGGSGANVLTF
TRBV14	-	TRBJ2-7	CASSQDRSPLPSYEQYF
TRBV5-5	-	TRBJ2-4	CASSFDNNIQYF
TRBV5-4	few	TRBJ2-4	CASSLGGAAGNIQYF
TRBV7-3	-	TRBJ2-3	CASSLGTRDTQYF
TRBV5-4	-	TRBJ2-3	CASSPRTGGRDTQYF
TRBV5-1	-	TRBJ1-2	CASSLVRGNYGYTF
TRBV18	-	TRBJ1-4	CASPRGAKLFF
TRBV7-9	-	TRBJ2-7	CASSPVSYEQYF
TRBV19	-	TRBJ1-5	CASSTRRTGGSNQPQHF
TRBV28	-	TRBJ1-2	CASRGGGYTF
TRBV7-8	-	TRBJ1-1	CASSLVPLRGTEAFF
TRBV11-2	-	TRBJ2-2	CASRAETGDTGELFF
TRBV5-6	-	TRBJ2-5	CASSFGTGVNGETQYF
TRBV28	-	TRBJ1-5	CASRQSPNQPQHF
TRBV28	once	TRBJ2-3	CASSSPTTDTQYF
TRBV6-5	-	TRBJ2-1	CASRDSPGLYNEQFF